This T cell receptor beta chain was identified in a study of blood T cell repertoires in COVID-19. The CDR3 is made up of 17 amino acids. Someone with COVID-19 had been met by exposed participants within 2 weeks before study entry. The table came from immunoSEQ multiplex PCR; TCRdb's copy has only in-frame clones and leaves some out. In the table there are more than 150,000 clones, 70% to 80% of which are singletons. The receptor comes from a man aged 60 to 75 who had been exposed to COVID-19. The sample taken for sequencing was PBMCs or T cells enriched from blood (not recorded which). The rearrangement links TRBV12-1 to TRBJ2-7; the D call of TRBD2 is as the table states it, not checked on the DNA. TRBV12-1 is marked as a pseudogene. For the CDR3, the DNA is TGTGCCAGCAGCTTTTGGATTAGCGGTAGGACGTTGTACGAGCAGTACTTC. The encoded protein is CASSFWISGRTLYEQYF.